Described below is a single T cell receptor (beta chain) sequence and its context. Survey level resolution was used for TCRB sequencing. Only in-frame clones appear in the TCRdb table, and some are missing; sequencing was by immunoSEQ multiplex PCR. The sample includes about 13,000 clones, about four fifths of them seen just once. These data are taken from a study of follicular helper T cells after annual influenza vaccination. Regarding time point: 2014-2015 season, pre-vaccination. V trimming: 3 bases; J trimming: 5 bases; junction bases outside the gene matches: 17. The CDR3 totals 18 residues. Here the sequenced sample was CXCR5- memory CD4+ T cells sorted from blood, taken on the day of influenza vaccination. The chain carries TRBV5-3 and TRBJ1-5; 7 bases line up with TRBD1. TRBV5-3 is classed as an ORF, of uncertain function. The clonotype originates from an adult who received the influenza vaccine. The CDR3 protein is CARSSAVALQGCHQPQHF. DNA of the CDR3: TGTGCCAGAAGCTCGGCCGTTGCCCTACAGGGGTGCCATCAGCCCCAGCATTTT.